This T cell receptor beta chain was recorded in a study of control samples from healthy donors and cancer patients. This CDR3 spans 13 amino acids. Deletions cut 0 bases from V and 3 bases from J, with 6 bases between. Germline V gene sequence: CDR1 LNHNV, CDR2 YYDKDF (reference sequence). Only in-frame clones appear in the TCRdb table, and some are missing; sequencing was by immunoSEQ multiplex PCR. In the table there are tens of thousands of clones, 85% to 90% of which are singletons. The V gene is TRBV15, the J gene TRBJ2-7; possibly TRBD2 for D (5 bases). The receptor was derived from an older woman with head and neck cancer. Material for sequencing was PBMCs. CDR3 DNA sequence: TGTGCCACCAGCAGAGATCGGGGCTACGAGCAGTACTTC. Translated: CATSRDRGYEQYF.